These 23 T cell receptor beta chains were sequenced from one sample in a study of blood T cell repertoires in COVID-19. Clones were sequenced by immunoSEQ multiplex PCR, and TCRdb holds only the in-frame ones, with some missing. The sample holds tens of thousands of clones; 85% to 90% are singletons and the top ten take under 13%. The sample consisted of peripheral blood. These receptors were taken from a man aged 70 or older with active or convalescent COVID-19.

This clone occurred once. The chain carries TRBV28 and TRBJ1-2; 8 bases align to TRBD1. Germline V gives CDR1 MDHEN, CDR2 SYDVKM. Trimming removed 4 bases from V and 2 bases from J; junction bases left unmatched: 0. There are 13 residues in the CDR3. The CDR3 spells CASSWTGNYGYTF. The DNA of the CDR3 is TGTGCCAGCAGTTGGACAGGGAACTATGGCTACACCTTC.

The genes are TRBV27 and TRBJ1-2; 7 nucleotides align to TRBD1. The V gene's germline CDR1 is MNHEY and CDR2 SMNVEV (reference sequence). Germline trimming cut 3 bases from V and 5 bases from J; bases unmatched to any gene: 9. The CDR3 has 15 amino acids. The CDR3 region has the DNA TGTGCCAGCAGTTTGGGCGGGCCAGGGGGGTATGGCTACACCTTC. Translation gives CASSLGGPGGYGYTF.

V gene TRBV18 combines with J gene TRBJ1-1; D gene ambiguous. Germline loops: CDR1 KGHSH, CDR2 LQKENI. This CDR3 has 14 residues. Trimming left V 2 bases short and J 1 base short, with 8 bases between. CDR3 sequence reads: CASSPAVQNTEAFF. DNA of the CDR3: TGTGCCAGCTCACCAGCGGTTCAGAACACTGAAGCTTTCTTT.

This clone was counted between two and nine times. The rearrangement joins TRBV28 to TRBJ2-6, with D possibly matching TRBD1 (6 bases). V lost 5 bases to trimming and J lost 2 bases, with 13 bases between them. The CDR3 spans 16 residues. CDR1 is MDHEN, CDR2 SYDVKM, per germline. CDR3 loop: CASSPGVSTGANVLTF. DNA for the CDR3: TGTGCCAGCAGTCCAGGGGTTAGCACTGGGGCCAACGTCCTGACTTTC.

This clone was observed once. The chain links TRBV5-4 to TRBJ1-2, with D perhaps matching TRBD1 (5 bases). Germline V gene lookup returns CDR1 SGHNT and CDR2 YYREEE (reference sequence). Trimming removed 3 bases at V and 8 bases at J, with 14 bases between. The CDR3 contains 13 residues. CDR3 DNA sequence: TGTGCCAGCAGCTCGACAGAGGCTCAAGGCTACACCTTC. Its translation is CASSSTEAQGYTF.

This clone was detected only a few times. V and J are TRBV5-1 and TRBJ2-7, with D perhaps matching TRBD1 (6 bases). CDR1 is SGHRS, CDR2 YFSETQ, per germline. The CDR3 is 13 amino acids. V was clipped by 1 base and J by 7 bases, with 12 bases between them. The CDR3 here is CASSLWGTGEQYF. For the CDR3, the DNA is TGCGCCAGCAGCTTGTGGGGTACAGGGGAGCAGTACTTC. Drawing the rest from reference TRBV5-1 and TRBJ2-7, the complete variable domain is KAGVTQTPRYLIKTRGQQVTLSCSPISGHRSVSWYQQTPGQGLQFLFEYFSETQRNKGNFPGRFSGRQFSNSRSEMNVSTLELGDSALYLCASSLWGTGEQYFGPGTRLTVT.

The V call is TRBV14, the J call TRBJ1-1; tentatively, D is TRBD1 (5 bases). The CDR3 runs to 12 residues. Trimming removed 6 bases at V and 10 bases at J, with 15 bases between. Germline CDR1 is SGHDN and CDR2 is FVKESK. The CDR3 spells CASSPGGEGAFF. DNA of the CDR3: TGTGCCAGCAGTCCCGGAGGGGAAGGAGCTTTCTTT.

The chain combines TRBV28 with TRBJ1-5, with 8 bases aligning to TRBD1. The CDR3 loop spans 15 amino acids. V trimming: 4 bases; J trimming: 6 bases; junction bases outside the gene matches: 8. Looked up from germline, CDR1 is MDHEN and CDR2 is SYDVKM. The CDR3 DNA follows: TGTGCCAGCAGTTCGAGACAGGGGTGGGGTCAGCCCCAGCATTTT. Protein sequence: CASSSRQGWGQPQHF.

The chain joins TRBV19 to TRBJ1-2; maybe TRBD1 (6 bases). CDR1 is LNHDA, CDR2 SQIVND, per germline (reference sequence). CDR3 size: 14 residues. With 3 bases removed from V and 8 bases from J, the gap between germline ends came to 16 bases. CDR3 protein: CASSIGGQTSGYTF. CDR3 DNA sequence: TGTGCCAGTAGTATCGGGGGGCAGACCTCCGGCTACACCTTC.

The genes are TRBV6-5 and TRBJ1-5; the match to TRBD1 covers 7 bases. Germline V gene data show CDR1 as MNHEY and CDR2 as SVGAGI. The CDR3 length is 13 residues. With 5 bases clipped from V and 11 bases from J, the junction kept 9 bases outside the gene matches. CDR3 sequence reads: CASSPTGFRAQHF. The CDR3 nucleotides are TGTGCCAGCAGTCCGACAGGGTTTAGGGCCCAGCATTTT.

The chain is built from TRBV7-2 and TRBJ2-7, with 9 nucleotides matching TRBD2. V lost 4 bases, J lost 5 bases, and 9 bases stayed unmatched. This CDR3 contains 15 residues. Per germline, CDR1 SGHTA and CDR2 FQGNSA. CDR3 in amino acids: CASSSRGGGRDEQYF. The CDR3 DNA follows: TGTGCCAGCAGCTCACGCGGGGGGGGGCGCGACGAGCAGTACTTC.

V and J are TRBV9 and TRBJ2-2, with D possibly being TRBD1 (6 bases). V lost 3 bases and J 7 bases, leaving 19 bases between the germline ends. This CDR3 region has 16 residues. Germline-derived CDR1 and CDR2 are SGDLS and YYNGEE. The CDR3 DNA follows: TGTGCCAGCAGCGCCCACCGAGGGGGATCGGGCGGGGAGCTGTTTTTT. It encodes CASSAHRGGSGGELFF.

This sequence joins TRBV3-1 (or the pseudogene TRBV3-2) and TRBJ2-6, with 7 bases fitting TRBD1. Germline V lookup: CDR1 LGHDT, CDR2 YNNKEL (reference sequence). V trimming: 4 bases; J trimming: 1 base; junction bases outside the gene matches: 7. CDR3 length: 17 amino acids. CDR3 protein: CASSPGTDRSGANVLTF. CDR3 sequence (DNA): TGTGCCAGCAGCCCCGGGACAGATAGGTCTGGGGCCAACGTCCTGACTTTC.

This clone showed up just a few times. The CDR3 nucleotides are TGTGCCAGCAGCCAACTTGGACAGGGCTCCTACGAGCAGTACTTC. Amino acids: CASSQLGQGSYEQYF. The chain has TRBV4-2 and TRBJ2-7, with 8 bases that match TRBD1. Trimming took 2 bases from V and 0 from J; bases not matched to a gene: 3. CDR1 and CDR2 (germline): LGHNA, YNFKEQ. CDR3 length: 15 residues.

DNA of the CDR3: TGTGCCAGTAGACAGGTCAACAATCAGCCCCAGCATTTT. The encoded protein is CASRQVNNQPQHF. V is TRBV6-5 and J is TRBJ1-5, with a possible D match to TRBD1 (6 bases). V was clipped by 9 bases and J by 3 bases, with 12 bases between them. The germline gives CDR1 MNHEY, CDR2 SVGAGI. CDR3 length: 13 amino acids.

The chain carries TRBV15 and TRBJ2-3; D remains unclear. The germline V gene has CDR1 LNHNV and CDR2 YYDKDF (reference sequence). Trimming stripped 0 bases from V and 2 bases from J, with 9 bases between. This CDR3 contains 15 residues. This CDR3 reads CATSRDGRITDTQYF. CDR3 bases: TGTGCCACCAGCAGAGATGGGCGAATCACAGATACGCAGTATTTT.

The chain couples TRBV3-1 (or the pseudogene TRBV3-2) to TRBJ2-1, with 12 bases fitting TRBD2. The length of the CDR3 is 15 residues. Germline V gene sequence: CDR1 LGHDT, CDR2 YNNKEL (reference sequence). V trimming: 3 bases; J trimming: 8 bases; junction bases outside the gene matches: 5. In DNA, the CDR3 is TGTGCCAGCAGCCAGGGACTAGCGGGTGGCGATGAGCAGTTCTTC. Translation: CASSQGLAGGDEQFF.

This clone was counted once. The gene calls are TRBV19 and TRBJ1-5; 7 bases map to TRBD1. This CDR3 is 12 amino acids long. With V trimmed by 9 bases and J by 1 base, 0 bases remained unmatched. The V gene's germline CDR1 is LNHDA and CDR2 SQIVND (reference sequence). CDR3: CARGQSNQPQHF. CDR3 DNA sequence: TGTGCCAGGGGACAGAGCAATCAGCCCCAGCATTTT.

The V gene is TRBV19, the J gene TRBJ1-5; 9 nucleotides align to TRBD1. V dropped 6 bases and J dropped 8; count of bases not matched to a gene: 14. The CDR3 has 16 amino acids. Germline lookup yields CDR1 LNHDA and CDR2 SQIVND (reference sequence). This chain's CDR3 is CASSGGTGFRTEPQHF. The CDR3 nucleotides read TGTGCCAGTAGCGGGGGGACAGGGTTTCGAACAGAGCCCCAGCATTTT.

This chain joins TRBV2 and TRBJ1-4; unclear D gene. In germline, CDR1 is SNHLY, CDR2 FYNNEI. The CDR3 spans 14 residues. Trimming stripped 6 bases from V and 5 bases from J, with 13 bases between. The CDR3 sequence is CASSLGGQNEKLFF. The CDR3 bases are TGTGCCAGCAGCCTCGGCGGGCAGAATGAAAAACTGTTTTTT.

The rearrangement links TRBV5-1 to TRBJ2-5; 7 bases are a match to TRBD1. The V and J ends lost 7 bases and 1 base, in that order; junction bases with no gene match: 7. The CDR3 covers 14 residues. Germline CDR1 reads SGHRS; CDR2 reads YFSETQ. The CDR3 sequence is CASHSGTAQETQYF. In DNA, the CDR3 is TGCGCCAGCCACTCCGGGACAGCCCAAGAGACCCAGTACTTC.

The rearrangement joins TRBV5-4 to TRBJ1-1, with TRBD1 as a possible D gene (5 bases). The CDR3 sequence is 14 residues long. Trimming removed 5 bases at V and 3 bases at J, with 14 bases between. CDR1 and CDR2 from the germline V gene are SGHNT and YYREEE (reference sequence). CDR3: CASRGRVADTEAFF. DNA for the CDR3: TGTGCCAGCAGGGGCAGGGTTGCGGACACTGAAGCTTTCTTT.

CDR3: CASSSPRTGLETQYF. CDR3 nucleotide sequence: TGTGCCAGCAGCTCACCGCGGACAGGGTTGGAGACCCAGTACTTC. The V gene is TRBV9, the J gene TRBJ2-5, with 8 positions matching TRBD1. V gave up 4 bases and J gave up 5 bases; unmatched junction bases: 10. The CDR3 consists of 15 residues. Germline CDR1 and CDR2: SGDLS and YYNGEE.